The present TCR beta chain was sequenced within a study of technical replicates of blood from a handful of donors. Assay: immunoSEQ multiplex PCR; the TCRdb copy retains only in-frame clones and omits some. The sample holds more than 90,000 clones, approximately 96% seen once. This CDR3 is 12 amino acids long. Germline V gene data show CDR1 as MDHEN and CDR2 as SYDVKM. V was cut by 1 base and J by 2 bases, with 3 bases left in between. The chain links TRBV28 to TRBJ2-7; no firm D call. What was sequenced was T cells isolated from PBMCs. The origin of this receptor is a human donor in good health. CDR3 loop: CASSLLTYEQYF. The CDR3 DNA reads as TGTGCCAGCAGTTTATTAACCTACGAGCAGTACTTC. The complete variable domain, with remaining parts taken from reference TRBV28 and TRBJ2-7, reads DVKVTQSSRYLVKRTGEKVFLECVQDMDHENMFWYRQDPGLGLRLIYFSYDVKMKEKGDIPEGYSVSREKKERFSLILESASTNQTSMYLCASSLLTYEQYFGPGTRLTVT.